One sample yielded the 21 T cell receptor beta chains listed below, sequenced in a study of blood T cell repertoires in COVID-19. Libraries were prepared by immunoSEQ multiplex PCR; TCRdb keeps only in-frame clonotypes and omits some of them. The sample contains more than 110,000 clones, approximately 86% of which appear only once. The sequenced sample was peripheral blood. Receptor source: a human donor in a cohort sampled during active COVID-19.

The chain links TRBV28 to TRBJ2-2; 9 bases align to TRBD2. Germline CDR1 is MDHEN and CDR2 is SYDVKM. V lost 7 bases, J lost 1 base, and 19 bases stayed unmatched. The CDR3 has 20 amino acids. CDR3 sequence (DNA): TGTGCCAGCACCCCCTTAAGAGCGGGAGGCCGCATACGGAACACCGGGGAGCTGTTTTTT. Protein product: CASTPLRAGGRIRNTGELFF.

CDR3 DNA: TGTGCCAGCAGCCTCATCTCGGGGGGGCGGGCCCACGAGCAGTACTTC. Amino acids: CASSLISGGRAHEQYF. J is TRBJ2-7 and V is TRBV3-1 (or the pseudogene TRBV3-2); TRBD2 matches at 8 bases. This CDR3 has 16 residues. After removal of 4 bases from V and 5 bases from J, the junction contained 13 bases not matched to a gene. CDR1 is LGHDT, CDR2 YNNKEL, per germline (reference sequence).

This clone was observed once. The rearrangement links TRBV5-1 to TRBJ2-5, with a possible D match to TRBD2 (7 bases). Germline assignment: CDR1 SGHRS and CDR2 YFSETQ. The CDR3 loop spans 14 amino acids. V was clipped by 0 bases and J by 3 bases, with 9 bases between them. CDR3 in amino acids: CASSLAGGEETQYF. CDR3 DNA: TGCGCCAGCAGCTTGGCGGGGGGCGAAGAGACCCAGTACTTC.

CDR3 in amino acids: CASSQDGLAATYEQYF. CDR3 in DNA: TGTGCCAGCAGCCAAGATGGACTAGCGGCCACCTACGAGCAGTACTTC. The chain is built from TRBV3-1 (or the pseudogene TRBV3-2) and TRBJ2-7; 10 bases fit TRBD2. CDR1 and CDR2 (germline): LGHDT, YNNKEL (reference sequence). The CDR3 loop spans 16 amino acids. J was trimmed by 2 bases and V by 0 bases; bases with no gene match: 4.

The rearrangement links TRBV18 to TRBJ2-3; 10 nucleotides agree with TRBD2. This CDR3 region has 17 residues. The junction had 8 bases not matched to a gene; V was cut back by 3 bases and J by 2 bases. The germline V gene encodes CDR1 KGHSH and CDR2 LQKENI. As DNA, the CDR3 is TGTGCCAGCTCACCCGGAGTTCTAGCGGGGGACACAGATACGCAGTATTTT. Its protein is CASSPGVLAGDTDTQYF.

The V call is TRBV18, the J call TRBJ2-5; TRBD2 agrees at 11 bases. The germline V gene encodes CDR1 KGHSH and CDR2 LQKENI. J gave up 5 bases and V 5 bases, and 7 bases lay outside the gene matches. The CDR3 is made up of 15 amino acids. CDR3 amino acids: CASSAGLAGYETQYF. CDR3 DNA sequence: TGTGCCAGCTCAGCAGGACTAGCGGGTTACGAGACCCAGTACTTC.

The chain combines TRBV25-1 with TRBJ1-1, with TRBD1 matching over 11 bases. V gave up 6 bases and J gave up 1 base; unmatched junction bases: 7. The CDR3 is 16 amino acids. Germline lookup yields CDR1 MGHDK and CDR2 SYGVNS. CDR3 nucleotides: TGTGCCAGCAGGCCCGGGACAGGGGGGAAGAACACTGAAGCTTTCTTT. Its translation is CASRPGTGGKNTEAFF.

The count of this clone is one. The CDR3 is CASSSGGDCYQPQHF. The CDR3 bases are TGTGCCAGCAGTTCAGGGGGCGATTGTTATCAGCCCCAGCATTTT. The V call is TRBV27, the J call TRBJ1-5, with 8 bases matching TRBD1. The trim removed 4 bases at V and 5 bases at J, leaving 7 bases unmatched. This CDR3 is built from 15 residues. Germline V CDR1 and CDR2: MNHEY, SMNVEV (reference sequence).

This sequence joins TRBV10-2 and TRBJ1-4; weak D call: TRBD1 (5 bases). CDR1 is WSHSY and CDR2 is SAAADI in the germline V gene. V dropped 3 bases and J dropped 8 bases, with 13 bases sitting between them. This CDR3 is built from 14 residues. The CDR3 loop is CASSEGGRGEKLFF. CDR3 nucleotides: TGCGCCAGCAGTGAAGGAGGGAGGGGCGAAAAACTGTTTTTT.

The rearrangement joins TRBV7-8 to TRBJ2-7, with D perhaps TRBD2 (7 bases). Germline assignment: CDR1 SGHVS and CDR2 FQNEAQ. The CDR3 loop spans 17 amino acids. Trimming took off 4 bases at V and 0 bases at J, with 19 bases between the two ends. For the CDR3, the DNA is TGTGCCAGCAGCTCAACCTTCCGGGGGGCACTCTCCTACGAGCAGTACTTC. This sequence encodes CASSSTFRGALSYEQYF.

This chain links TRBV6-1 with TRBJ2-7; 10 nucleotides agree with TRBD1. The CDR3 spans 15 residues. The J segment lost 1 base and the V segment lost 1 base, leaving 1 base of the junction unmatched. Germline assignment: CDR1 MNHNS and CDR2 SASEGT. CDR3 loop: CASSEEDRGSYEQYF. The DNA of the CDR3 is TGTGCCAGCAGTGAAGAGGACAGGGGGTCCTACGAGCAGTACTTC.

In this sample, this clone turned up a few times. The chain is built from TRBV5-1 and TRBJ2-2, with D hard to call. The CDR3 has 15 residues. Germline V gene sequence: CDR1 SGHRS, CDR2 YFSETQ. Trimming took off 0 bases at V and 3 bases at J, with 9 bases between the two ends. The CDR3 is CASSLVQYDTGELFF. For the CDR3, the DNA is TGCGCCAGCAGCTTGGTACAGTACGACACCGGGGAGCTGTTTTTT.

The chain recombines TRBV5-1 with TRBJ2-3; TRBD1 agrees at 9 bases. CDR1 and CDR2 from the germline V gene are SGHRS and YFSETQ. The J segment lost 4 bases and the V segment lost 1 base, leaving 7 bases of the junction unmatched. The CDR3 spans 16 residues. The CDR3 bases are TGCGCCAGCAGCTTGTCACCACGGACAGGGGCAGATACGCAGTATTTT. This sequence encodes CASSLSPRTGADTQYF.

The V and J genes are TRBV6-1 and TRBJ1-4, with D maybe TRBD1 (6 bases). V lost 3 bases to trimming and J lost 0 bases, with 14 bases between them. There are 17 residues in the CDR3. In germline, CDR1 is MNHNS, CDR2 SASEGT. As DNA, the CDR3 is TGTGCCAGCAGTGACGCGGGCAGGGGAACAACTAATGAAAAACTGTTTTTT. Translating gives CASSDAGRGTTNEKLFF.

The chain joins TRBV10-3 to TRBJ2-7; 8 bases agree with TRBD1. Germline-derived CDR1 and CDR2 are ENHRY and SYGVKD. With 5 bases clipped from V and 5 bases from J, the junction kept 2 bases outside the gene matches. The CDR3 has 12 amino acids. The CDR3 sequence: CAISQDRDEQYF. The CDR3 nucleotides are TGTGCCATCAGTCAGGACAGGGACGAGCAGTACTTC.

This chain joins TRBV24-1 and TRBJ2-7; the D gene is possibly TRBD1 (7 bases). Trimming removed 3 bases at V and 5 bases at J, with 13 bases between. Germline V gives CDR1 KGHDR, CDR2 SFDVKD. This CDR3 has 14 residues. The CDR3 DNA is TGTGCCACCAGTGATCTCGACAGGGAGGACGAGCAGTACTTC. It codes for CATSDLDREDEQYF.

The rearrangement uses TRBV11-2 and TRBJ1-1, with TRBD1 matching over 7 bases. The CDR3 has 14 amino acids. Germline loops: CDR1 SGHAT, CDR2 FQNNGV. V lost 5 bases, J lost 1 base, and 4 bases stayed unmatched. The CDR3 region has the DNA TGTGCCAGCAGCAGGGGACAGACGAACACTGAAGCTTTCTTT. Translation gives CASSRGQTNTEAFF.

V gene TRBV11-2 combines with J gene TRBJ1-1; 7 bases are shared with TRBD1. Per the germline V gene, CDR1 is SGHAT and CDR2 is FQNNGV. The CDR3 contains 15 residues. Trimming took 6 bases from V and 4 from J; bases not matched to a gene: 11. The CDR3 DNA sequence: TGTGCCAGCAGGCCCAGACAGGGAGTAGGCACTGAAGCTTTCTTT. Its protein is CASRPRQGVGTEAFF.

V gene TRBV29-1 combines with J gene TRBJ2-1; 7 bases map to TRBD2. The germline CDR1 and CDR2 sequences are SQVTM and ANQGSEA. This CDR3 has 13 amino acids. The V segment lost 4 bases and the J segment 3 bases; nucleotides outside the gene matches: 3. CDR3 nucleotides: TGCAGCGTTGTTCCGGGAGGCTACAATGAGCAGTTCTTC. Translation gives CSVVPGGYNEQFF.

The chain carries TRBV6-1 and TRBJ2-7; tentatively, D is TRBD2 (6 bases). This CDR3 is 15 amino acids long. CDR1 and CDR2 from the germline V gene are MNHNS and SASEGT. Trimming removed 1 base from V and 0 bases from J, with 10 bases in between. The DNA of the CDR3 is TGTGCCAGCAGTGAAGTAGGGGAGGCCTCCTACGAGCAGTACTTC. It translates to CASSEVGEASYEQYF.

This clone was recorded a few times. The chain has TRBV10-3 and TRBJ1-1; a weak D match, TRBD1 (5 bases). This CDR3 is built from 13 residues. Germline CDR1 and CDR2: ENHRY and SYGVKD. V lost 9 bases and J 0 bases, leaving 11 bases between the germline ends. Here the CDR3 DNA reads TGTGCCATTTCGGGGGGTTTGAACACTGAAGCTTTCTTT. Translation gives CAISGGLNTEAFF.